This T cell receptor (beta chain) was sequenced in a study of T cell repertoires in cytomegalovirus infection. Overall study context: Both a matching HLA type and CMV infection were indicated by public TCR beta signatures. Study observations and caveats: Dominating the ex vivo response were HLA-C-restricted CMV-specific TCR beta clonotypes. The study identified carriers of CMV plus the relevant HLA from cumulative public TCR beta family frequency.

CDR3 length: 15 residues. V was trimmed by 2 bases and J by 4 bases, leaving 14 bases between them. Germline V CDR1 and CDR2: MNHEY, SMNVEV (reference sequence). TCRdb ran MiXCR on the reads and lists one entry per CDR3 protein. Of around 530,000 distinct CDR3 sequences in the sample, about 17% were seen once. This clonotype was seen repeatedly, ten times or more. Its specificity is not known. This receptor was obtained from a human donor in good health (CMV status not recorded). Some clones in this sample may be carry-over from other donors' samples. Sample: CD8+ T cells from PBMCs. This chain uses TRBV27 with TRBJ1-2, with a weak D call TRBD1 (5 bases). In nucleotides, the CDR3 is TGTGCCAGCAGTTTAACTACCGGGACGGGCTATGGCTACACCTTC. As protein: CASSLTTGTGYGYTF.